A selection of T cell receptor beta chains follows, all from one sample in a study of tumor-infiltrating lymphocytes in primary liver carcinoma. Each CDR3 protein gets one entry after TCRdb re-called the multiplex PCR reads with MiXCR. The sample gives more than 100,000 distinct CDR3 sequences, around 70% of which show up once; 8.1% is in the top ten. The sample consisted of tumor-adjacent normal liver tissue. These receptors were obtained from a woman in her sixties with primary liver carcinoma and hepatitis B virus infection. Each CDR3 is given with its conserved first and last residue. D genes are given only for firm matches. Only part of the rows carry a size: once, few, many, or a class if the clone is expanded.

clone_size	v_call	j_call	d_call	cdr3_nt	cdr3_aa
-	TRBV11-2	TRBJ2-1	TRBD2	TGTGTCAGCAGCTCATCCCGAGGGACTAGCGGGGGGGAGCAGTTCTTC	CVSSSSRGTSGGEQFF
-	TRBV12-5	TRBJ2-1	TRBD1	TGTGCTAGTGCCGCATCGGGACAGGGTACACTGTACAGTGAGCAGTTCTTC	CASAASGQGTLYSEQFF
-	TRBV11-2	TRBJ2-1	TRBD2	TGTGCCAGCACCAGAGTCGTCGGGGGGGGCCTTCTGCATGGGCAGTTCTTC	CASTRVVGGGLLHGQFF
-	TRBV11-1	TRBJ1-1	TRBD1	TGTGCCAGCAGCTACCGGGACAGGGTCATAGGTTTTTCTGAAGCTTTCTTT	CASSYRDRVIGFSEAFF
-	TRBV11-3	TRBJ2-2	TRBD2	TGTGCCATTTCAGCGGGAGACACCGGGGAGCTGTTTTTT	CAISAGDTGELFF
few	TRBV6-4	TRBJ2-2	-	TGTACCAGCAGTGACTTAGCTACCGGGGAGCTGTTTTTT	CTSSDLATGELFF
-	TRBV12-3/TRBV12-4	TRBJ2-4	-	TGTGCCAGCAGTCAACCGGAACAGGGACACATTCAGTACTTC	CASSQPEQGHIQYF
many	TRBV29-1	TRBJ2-1	-	TGCAGCGTTGAAGTTTGGGGTACCTACAATGAGCAGTTCTTC	CSVEVWGTYNEQFF
once	TRBV11-2	TRBJ2-7	-	TGTGTCAGCAGCTTTAATCGGGGAACCTCTTGCGAGCAGTACTTC	CVSSFNRGTSCEQYF
-	TRBV14	TRBJ2-5	TRBD2	TGTGACAGCAGCCTGCGAGCGGGAGGGAACCAAGAGACACAGTACTTC	CDSSLRAGGNQETQYF
-	TRBV29-1	TRBJ2-2	-	TGCAGCGTGGCAGGAGGCATCGGGGATCTGTTTTTT	CSVAGGIGDLFF
-	TRBV7-9	TRBJ1-5	TRBD1	TGTGCCACCAGCTTAGGAGGGGGCGTCGATCAGCCCCAGCATTTC	CATSLGGGVDQPQHF
many	TRBV6-2/TRBV6-3	TRBJ1-1	TRBD1	TGTGCCAGCAGTGACGGACAGGGGTCGTACACTGAAGCTTTCTTT	CASSDGQGSYTEAFF
many	TRBV10-3	TRBJ2-7	TRBD1	TGTGCCATCAGTGAGCGGGGGACAGGGGCCTACGAGCAGTACTTC	CAISERGTGAYEQYF
-	TRBV5-8	TRBJ2-1	-	TGTGCCAGCGGCCCCCCGAGGTGGTACAATGAGCAGTTCTTC	CASGPPRWYNEQFF